The clone carrying this T cell receptor (beta chain) was seen just once. Its target is unknown. The V end lost 1 base, the J end lost 9 bases, and 12 bases lay between the germline ends. The CDR3 extends over 14 amino acids. Germline-derived CDR1 and CDR2 are KGHDR and SFDVKD. A J-beta primer mix and a sample-barcoded 5' primer were used in a second PCR of about 7 to 12 cycles. MiXCR was run by TCRdb on the 5' RACE reads, yielding one entry per CDR3 protein. Found here are roughly 1,800,000 distinct CDR3 sequences, roughly 50% of them singletons; the top ten hold 2% to 2.5%. The sample is drawn from a study of blood T cells in healthy people across ages. Study-wide results and caveats: Strong correlation linked observed beta diversity and percent naive T cells. Expanded clonotype changes were possibly confounded by unknown donor CMV status. In older individuals, TCR beta diversity per million T cells was lower, falling roughly linearly with age.

V gene TRBV24-1 combines with J gene TRBJ2-1, with TRBD2 as a possible D gene (6 bases). The sample comprised blood. The clonotype comes from a woman between 40 and 50 years old in good health. CDR3 in amino acids: CATSDLWGDGEQFF. The CDR3 nucleotides read TGTGCCACCAGTGATTTATGGGGGGACGGTGAGCAGTTCTTC.